This T cell receptor beta chain was found in a study of T cell changes during pregnancy in multiple sclerosis. The assay was immunoSEQ multiplex PCR, and TCRdb's table has in-frame clones only and misses some. The sample yields 40,000 to 55,000 clones, 90% to 95% seen once. Trimming pared 5 bases from V and 1 base from J, leaving 20 bases between. Germline CDR1 reads LNHDA; CDR2 reads SQIVND (reference sequence). The CDR3 contains 17 residues. The material sequenced was CD4+ T cells from peripheral blood mononuclear cells, taken before pregnancy. The clonotype comes from a female donor with multiple sclerosis, enrolled in a pregnancy study. This chain joins TRBV19 and TRBJ1-1; weak D call: TRBD1 (5 bases). CDR3 in DNA: TGTGCCAGTAGTTCCCATAGGGGCGGGACGAGGAACACTGAAGCTTTCTTT. Translating gives CASSSHRGGTRNTEAFF. Supplemented by reference TRBV19 and TRBJ1-1, the full variable domain reads DGGITQSPKYLFRKEGQNVTLSCEQNLNHDAMYWYRQDPGQGLRLIYYSQIVNDFQKGDIAEGYSVSREKKESFPLTVTSAQKNPTAFYLCASSSHRGGTRNTEAFFGQGTRLTVV.